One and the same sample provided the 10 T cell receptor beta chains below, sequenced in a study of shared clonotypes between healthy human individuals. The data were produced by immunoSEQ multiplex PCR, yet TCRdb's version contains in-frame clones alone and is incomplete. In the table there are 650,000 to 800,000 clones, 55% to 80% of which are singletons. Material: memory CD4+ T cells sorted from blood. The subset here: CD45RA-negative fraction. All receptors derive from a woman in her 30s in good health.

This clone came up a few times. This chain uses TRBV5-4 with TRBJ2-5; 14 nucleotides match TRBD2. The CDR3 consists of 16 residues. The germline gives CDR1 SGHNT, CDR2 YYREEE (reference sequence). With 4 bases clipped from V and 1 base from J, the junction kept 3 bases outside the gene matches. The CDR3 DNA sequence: TGTGCCAGCAGCCGGGGACTAGCGGGAGTCCAAGAGACCCAGTACTTC. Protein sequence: CASSRGLAGVQETQYF.

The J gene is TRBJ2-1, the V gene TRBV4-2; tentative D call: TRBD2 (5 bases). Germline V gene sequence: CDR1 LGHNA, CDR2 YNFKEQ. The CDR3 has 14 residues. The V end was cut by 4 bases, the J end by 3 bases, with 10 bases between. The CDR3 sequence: CASSPGGRYNEQFF. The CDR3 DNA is TGTGCCAGCAGCCCAGGCGGGCGCTACAATGAGCAGTTCTTC.

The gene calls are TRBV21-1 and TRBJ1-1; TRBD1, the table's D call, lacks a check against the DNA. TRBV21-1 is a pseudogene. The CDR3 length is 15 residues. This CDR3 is CASSNTGGLNTEAFF. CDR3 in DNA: TGTGCCAGCAGCAACACAGGGGGACTGAACACTGAAGCTTTCTTT.

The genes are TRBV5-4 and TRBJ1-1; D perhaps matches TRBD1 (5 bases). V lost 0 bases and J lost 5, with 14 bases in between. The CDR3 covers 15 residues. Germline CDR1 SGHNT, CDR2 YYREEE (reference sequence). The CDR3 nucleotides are TGTGCCAGCAGCTTGGTCCAGCGGGGGTTTACTGAAGCTTTCTTT. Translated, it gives CASSLVQRGFTEAFF.

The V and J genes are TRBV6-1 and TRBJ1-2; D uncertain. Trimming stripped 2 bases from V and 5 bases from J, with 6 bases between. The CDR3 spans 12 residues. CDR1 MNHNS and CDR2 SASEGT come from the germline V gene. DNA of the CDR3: TGTGCCAGCAGTGAATCCAGTTATGGCTACACCTTC. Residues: CASSESSYGYTF.

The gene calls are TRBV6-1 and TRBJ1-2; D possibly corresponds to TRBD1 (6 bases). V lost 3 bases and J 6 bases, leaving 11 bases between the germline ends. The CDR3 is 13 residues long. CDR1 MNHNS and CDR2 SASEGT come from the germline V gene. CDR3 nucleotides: TGTGCCAGCAGTGACTGGCAGGGGCATGGCTACACCTTC. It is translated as CASSDWQGHGYTF.

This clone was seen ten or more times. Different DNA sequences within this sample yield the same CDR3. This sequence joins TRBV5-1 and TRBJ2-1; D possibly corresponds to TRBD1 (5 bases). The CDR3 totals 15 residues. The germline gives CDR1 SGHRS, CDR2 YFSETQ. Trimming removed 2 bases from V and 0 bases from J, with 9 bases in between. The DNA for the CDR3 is TGCGCCAGCAGCTTCGACAGCAGCTCCTACAATGAGCAGTTCTTC. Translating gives CASSFDSSSYNEQFF.

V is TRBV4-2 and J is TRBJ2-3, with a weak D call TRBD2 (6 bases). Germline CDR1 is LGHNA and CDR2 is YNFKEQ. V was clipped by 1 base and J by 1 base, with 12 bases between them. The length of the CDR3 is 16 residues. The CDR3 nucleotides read TGTGCCAGCAGCCAAGTAGGGGCTAGCGGCACAGATACGCAGTATTTT. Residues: CASSQVGASGTDTQYF.

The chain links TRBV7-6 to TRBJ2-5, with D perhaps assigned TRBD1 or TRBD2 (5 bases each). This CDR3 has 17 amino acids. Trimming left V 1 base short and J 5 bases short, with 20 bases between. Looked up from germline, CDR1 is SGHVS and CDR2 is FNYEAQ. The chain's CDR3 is CASSLGLMRDPRETQYF. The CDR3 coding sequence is TGTGCCAGCAGCTTAGGGTTAATGAGGGACCCTCGGGAGACCCAGTACTTC. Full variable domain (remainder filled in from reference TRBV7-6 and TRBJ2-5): GAGVSQSPRYKVTKRGQDVALRCDPISGHVSLYWYRQALGQGPEFLTYFNYEAQQDKSGLPNDRFSAERPEGSISTLTIQRTEQRDSAMYRCASSLGLMRDPRETQYFGPGTRLLVL.

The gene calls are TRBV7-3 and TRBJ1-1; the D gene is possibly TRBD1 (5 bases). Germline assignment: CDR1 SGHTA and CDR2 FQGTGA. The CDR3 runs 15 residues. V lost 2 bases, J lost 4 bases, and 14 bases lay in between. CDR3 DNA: TGTGCCAGCAGCTTATACGGGGGTTCCAGCACTGAAGCTTTCTTT. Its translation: CASSLYGGSSTEAFF.